The rows below give T cell receptor beta chains drawn from one sample of a study of cytomegalovirus exposure and HLA in healthy donors. Sequencing was performed with immunoSEQ multiplex PCR; in TCRdb, only in-frame clones are kept and a portion is missing. This sample has around 150,000 clones, with around four fifths found just once. What was sequenced was PBMCs. The source is a man between 25 and 39 years old in good health and CMV-seropositive. Both conserved end residues are part of each CDR3. A D gene is named only where the DNA matches it firmly. The listing skips clone size in some rows; elsewhere it reads once, few, many or a size class.

d_call,j_call,v_call,cdr3_length,clone_size,cdr3_nt,cdr3_aa
.,TRBJ2-5,TRBV6-5,13,.,TGTGCCAGCACCCAGGATGGGCAAGAGACCCAGTACTTC,CASTQDGQETQYF
.,TRBJ1-2,TRBV19,15,.,TGTGCCAGTAGTACCCCCACTATCGGAAGCTATGGCTACACCTTC,CASSTPTIGSYGYTF
.,TRBJ1-2,TRBV27,12,.,TGTGCCAGCAGTTCAGGGTTGACTGGCTACACCTTC,CASSSGLTGYTF
.,TRBJ2-3,TRBV28,16,few,TGTGCCAGCCCCCTTTCTGTGCTAGTCCGCACAGATACGCAGTATTTT,CASPLSVLVRTDTQYF
TRBD1,TRBJ2-1,TRBV4-1,15,.,TGCGCCAGCAGCTTCCGGGACAGGGGGGTCAATGAGCAGTTCTTC,CASSFRDRGVNEQFF
TRBD1,TRBJ1-1,TRBV7-9,12,.,TGTTCCAGCAGCTTAGCTTGGGACAGGGCTTTCTTT,CSSSLAWDRAFF
TRBD2,TRBJ2-1,TRBV27,17,.,TGTGCCAGCAGTTCCCCATTAGCGGGAGGGTTCTACAATGAGCAGTTCTTC,CASSSPLAGGFYNEQFF
.,TRBJ2-3,TRBV28,11,.,TGTGCCAGCACGAGAACAGATACGCAGTATTTT,CASTRTDTQYF
TRBD1,TRBJ2-5,TRBV5-1,14,.,TGCGCCAGCAGCTTGGGACAGGGTAGGGAGACCCAGTACTTC,CASSLGQGRETQYF
TRBD1,TRBJ1-2,TRBV7-2,13,.,TGTGCCAGCAGGCCAGGGGGTGGCTATGGCTACACCTTC,CASRPGGGYGYTF
.,TRBJ2-7,TRBV21-1,14,.,TGTGCCAGCAGCATCACAGGGATCCGTGGCGAGCAGTACTTC,CASSITGIRGEQYF
TRBD2,TRBJ2-1,TRBV7-9,14,.,TGTGCCAGCAGCTTAGCCGGGACTAGCAATGAGCAGTTCTTC,CASSLAGTSNEQFF
.,TRBJ2-3,TRBV9,15,.,TGTGCCAGCAGCGTTATGTCTAGCGGCACAGATACGCAGTATTTT,CASSVMSSGTDTQYF
.,TRBJ1-5,TRBV19,14,few,TGTGCCAGTAGCCTCACAGGATTAAATCAGCCCCAGCATTTT,CASSLTGLNQPQHF
.,TRBJ1-3,TRBV6-6,15,.,TGTGCCAGCAGTTACGGGGGGGCCTCTGGAAACACCATATATTTT,CASSYGGASGNTIYF
.,TRBJ1-5,TRBV7-8,17,.,TGTGCCAGCAGCTTAGGACCCCGAGGGAGTGCCAATCAGCCCCAGCATTTT,CASSLGPRGSANQPQHF
.,TRBJ2-2,TRBV28,11,.,TGTGCCAGCCGGAACACCGGGGAGCTGTTTTTT,CASRNTGELFF
TRBD2,TRBJ2-7,TRBV10-2,13,.,TGCGCCAGCAGGGATAGCGGGGGATACGAGCAGTACTTC,CASRDSGGYEQYF
TRBD2,TRBJ2-5,TRBV27,17,.,TGTGCCAGCAGTCAACCGCAACTAGCGGGAGGAGTGGAGACCCAGTACTTC,CASSQPQLAGGVETQYF
TRBD2,TRBJ2-1,TRBV7-3,15,.,TGTGCCAGCAGCCTGGGACTAGCGGGGGACAATGAGCAGTTCTTC,CASSLGLAGDNEQFF
TRBD2,TRBJ2-1,TRBV5-1,15,.,TGCGCCAGCAGCCCCCAGGCGGGGGTTGCCAATGAGCAGTTCTTC,CASSPQAGVANEQFF
TRBD1,TRBJ2-1,TRBV6-5,13,.,TGTGCCAGCAGTTTCCTGGACAGGAATGAGCAGTTCTTC,CASSFLDRNEQFF
.,TRBJ1-1,TRBV28,10,.,TGTGCCAGCACAAGGGGTGAAGCTTTCTTT,CASTRGEAFF
.,TRBJ2-3,TRBV11-2,11,.,TGTGCCAGCAGCGCAGGGTCTACGCAGTATTTT,CASSAGSTQYF
TRBD2,TRBJ2-5,TRBV18,14,.,TGTGCCAGCTCACTAGCGGGAGGGGAAGAGACCCAGTACTTC,CASSLAGGEETQYF
TRBD1,TRBJ1-1,TRBV5-1,17,.,TGCGCCAGCAGCTTATCTCAGGGGGGTTACAGGGGTGTGGTTGCTTTCTTT,CASSLSQGGYRGVVAFF
TRBD2,TRBJ2-7,TRBV7-2,17,.,TGTGCCAGCAGCCGGGTCACTAGCGGGATGAGTACCTACGAGCAGTACTTC,CASSRVTSGMSTYEQYF
TRBD2,TRBJ2-2,TRBV6-5,13,.,TGTGCCGCGTCGGGACTAGCGGGGGGGCAGCTGTTTTTT,CAASGLAGGQLFF
.,TRBJ1-3,TRBV6-1,15,.,TGTGCCAGCAGTGAAGACAGGTCGGGCGGAAACACCATATATTTT,CASSEDRSGGNTIYF
TRBD1,TRBJ1-1,TRBV6-5,14,few,TGTGCCAGCAGCGCGGACAGGGGGAACACTGAAGCTTTCTTT,CASSADRGNTEAFF
.,TRBJ1-3,TRBV28,15,once,TGTGCCAGCAGTTTAAACACTATCTCTGGAAACACCATATATTTT,CASSLNTISGNTIYF
.,TRBJ1-1,TRBV9,16,.,TGTGCCAGCAGCGCAGAGGGGGTGTGGACACCCGGTAGGGCTTTCTTT,CASSAEGVWTPGRAFF
.,TRBJ2-7,TRBV2,14,few,TGTGCCAGCAGTGAAGATGGGGCCTTCGGGGAGCAGTACTTC,CASSEDGAFGEQYF
TRBD1,TRBJ1-5,TRBV28,15,.,TGTGCCAGCAGTGGCCCGACAGGGTTCAATCAGCCCCAGCATTTT,CASSGPTGFNQPQHF
.,TRBJ2-7,TRBV13,12,once,TGTGCCAGCAGCTCCAGGGGATACGAGCAGTACTTC,CASSSRGYEQYF
TRBD2,TRBJ2-3,TRBV9,16,.,TGTGCCAGCAGCGTAGGGGGGGGAGGTGGGTCAGATACGCAGTATTTT,CASSVGGGGGSDTQYF
.,TRBJ2-2,TRBV28,15,.,TGTGCCAGCAGTTTACAGGGGTTCTTCACCGGGGAGCTGTTTTTT,CASSLQGFFTGELFF
.,TRBJ2-3,TRBV7-3,15,.,TGTGCCAGCAGCTCCTATGACGGGTCTACAGATACGCAGTATTTT,CASSSYDGSTDTQYF
.,TRBJ1-2,TRBV5-1,13,.,TGCGCCAGCAGCTTGGAGGGGAACTATGGCTACACCTTC,CASSLEGNYGYTF
TRBD1,TRBJ1-2,TRBV30,15,once,TGTGCCTGGAGTCCCTCTCAGGGGGCGCCGTATGGCTACACCTTC,CAWSPSQGAPYGYTF
.,TRBJ1-2,TRBV6-6,11,.,TGTGCCAGCAGAACAGGGTTTGGCTACACCTTC,CASRTGFGYTF
TRBD1,TRBJ2-5,TRBV7-2,16,.,TGTGCCAGCAGCTTCTATGGGACAGCAGACCAAGAGACCCAGTACTTC,CASSFYGTADQETQYF
TRBD2,TRBJ2-1,TRBV6-5,15,.,TGTGCCAGCAGGGCAGGGACTAGCGGGAGAGGTGAGCAGTTCTTC,CASRAGTSGRGEQFF
.,TRBJ2-3,TRBV11-1,12,once,TGTGCCAGCAGCTTTGCAGGAGATACGCAGTATTTT,CASSFAGDTQYF
TRBD1,TRBJ1-2,TRBV7-8,14,.,TGTGCCAGCAGCTTAGGACAGGGGGCCAGTGGCTACACCTTC,CASSLGQGASGYTF
.,TRBJ1-6,TRBV6-1,13,.,TGTGCCAGCAGTCAGAACAGGGTCAGACCCCTCCACTTT,CASSQNRVRPLHF